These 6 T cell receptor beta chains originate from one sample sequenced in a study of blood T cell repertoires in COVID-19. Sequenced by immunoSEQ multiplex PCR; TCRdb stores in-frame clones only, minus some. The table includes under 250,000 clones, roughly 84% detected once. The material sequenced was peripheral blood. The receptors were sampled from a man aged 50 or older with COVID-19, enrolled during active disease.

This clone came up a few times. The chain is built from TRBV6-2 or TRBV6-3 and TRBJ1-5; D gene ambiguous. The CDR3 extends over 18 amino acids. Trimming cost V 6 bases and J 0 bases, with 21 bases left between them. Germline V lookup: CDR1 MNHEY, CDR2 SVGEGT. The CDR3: CASSRREPRANSNQPQHF. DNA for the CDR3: TGTGCCAGCAGCCGTCGGGAGCCTAGGGCCAATAGCAATCAGCCCCAGCATTTT.

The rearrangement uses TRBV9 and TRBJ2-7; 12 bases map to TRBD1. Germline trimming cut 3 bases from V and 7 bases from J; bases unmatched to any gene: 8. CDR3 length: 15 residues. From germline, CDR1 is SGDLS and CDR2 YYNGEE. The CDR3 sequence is CASSAGGTGGFEQYF. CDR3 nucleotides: TGTGCCAGCAGCGCCGGGGGGACAGGGGGCTTTGAGCAGTACTTC.

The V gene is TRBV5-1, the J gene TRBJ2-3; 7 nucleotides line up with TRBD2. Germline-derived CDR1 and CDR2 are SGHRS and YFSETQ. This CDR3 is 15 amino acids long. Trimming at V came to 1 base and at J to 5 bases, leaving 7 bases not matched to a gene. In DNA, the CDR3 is TGCGCCAGCAGCTTGCAAGCGGGAAGGGAAGATACGCAGTATTTT. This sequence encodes CASSLQAGREDTQYF.

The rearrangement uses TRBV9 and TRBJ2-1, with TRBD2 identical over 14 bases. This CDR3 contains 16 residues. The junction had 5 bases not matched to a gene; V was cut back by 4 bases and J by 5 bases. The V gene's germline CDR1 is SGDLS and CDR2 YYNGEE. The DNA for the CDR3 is TGTGCCAGCAGCCCAGGGACTAGCGGGGGTAACAATGAGCAGTTCTTC. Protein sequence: CASSPGTSGGNNEQFF.

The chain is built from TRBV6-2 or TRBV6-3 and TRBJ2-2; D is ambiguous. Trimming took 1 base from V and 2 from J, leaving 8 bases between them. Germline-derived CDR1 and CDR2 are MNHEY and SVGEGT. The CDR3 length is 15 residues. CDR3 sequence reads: CASSYYRLNTGELFF. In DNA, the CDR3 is TGTGCCAGCAGTTACTATAGACTCAACACCGGGGAGCTGTTTTTT.

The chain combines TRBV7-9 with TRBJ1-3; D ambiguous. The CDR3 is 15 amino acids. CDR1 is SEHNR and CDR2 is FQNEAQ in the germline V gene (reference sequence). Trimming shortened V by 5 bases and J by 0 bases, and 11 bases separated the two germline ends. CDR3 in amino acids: CASSPLSFSGNTIYF. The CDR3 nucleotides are TGTGCCAGCAGCCCTTTATCCTTCTCTGGAAACACCATATATTTT.